This T cell receptor (beta chain) was sequenced in a study of blood T cell repertoires in COVID-19. Overall study: The United States, Italy and Spain provided the acute and convalescent COVID-19 samples.

Germline CDR1 SGHRS, CDR2 YFSETQ. The CDR3 has 13 residues. V lost 3 bases, J lost 5 bases, and 3 bases stayed unmatched. The data were produced by immunoSEQ multiplex PCR, yet TCRdb's version contains in-frame clones alone and is incomplete. The sample yields 350,000 or so clones, 89% seen once. The V call is TRBV5-1, the J call TRBJ2-7; TRBD1 aligns across 9 bases. The clonotype originates from a woman aged 60-70 years with COVID-19, enrolled during active disease. The sample consisted of peripheral blood. The DNA of the CDR3 is TGCGCCAGCAGCTCGGGACAGGGAGACGAGCAGTACTTC. Amino acids: CASSSGQGDEQYF.